This T cell receptor beta chain emerged from a study of vaccination and CD4 T cells after COVID-19. Overall study: Each of the control cultures got a CEFX pool, an HIV-1 Nef pool, or no peptide.

The treatment: roughly 10-day PBMC culture with coronavirus spike peptide pools or control peptides (ViraFEST assay). Dates of positive PCR ran from March to December 2020, before US Alpha, Beta and Delta variants. Fewer than 2.5 million PBMCs per well were cultured with 8.5 to 10 IU/ml IL-2 and 7.5 to 10 ug/ml peptide pools. As concerns this clonotype: The antigen remains unidentified.

With the Oncomine TCR Beta short-read assay, DNA from cultured CD4+ T cells was sequenced. In this case, cultured CD4+ T cells provided the extracted genomic DNA. From the PCR reads, TCRdb called clonotypes with MiXCR, one entry per CDR3 protein. The repertoire includes tens of thousands of distinct CDR3 sequences, less than 75% of them detected once, and roughly 8.7% sits in the top ten. Source material: CD4+ T cells from blood, cultured in vitro. The receptor was derived from a human donor who had recovered from COVID-19.

The CDR3 sequence is CASRPGTNYGYTF. DNA of the CDR3: TGTGCCAGCAGACCCGGGACAAACTATGGCTACACCTTC. The V gene is TRBV6-1, the J gene TRBJ1-2, with D tentatively TRBD1 (6 bases). Trimming shortened V by 6 bases and J by 2 bases, and 10 bases separated the two germline ends. Germline V lookup: CDR1 MNHNS, CDR2 SASEGT. The CDR3 spans 13 residues.